This TCR beta chain was captured in a study of CD8 T cells in Susac syndrome. Study details: At the time their blood was drawn, patients with Susac syndrome were either therapy-naive, on corticosteroids (with some of them also receiving intravenous immunoglobulin), or on intravenous immunoglobulin alone.

V lost 0 bases and J lost 7, with 11 bases in between. Germline values: CDR1 SGDLS, CDR2 YYNGEE. The CDR3 spans 15 residues. RNA amounts of 0.5 to 1 ug underwent reverse transcription with random hexamers. TCRdb independently ran MiXCR on the immunoSEQ multiplex PCR reads; one entry per CDR3 protein. The profile shows some 75,000 distinct CDR3 sequences, under 95% of them singletons. Study outcomes and limitations: TEMRA cells and active patients showed peak Susac CD8+ clonal expansion.

Details on this clonotype: Its specificity is not known.

The chain employs TRBV9 and TRBJ1-6; D gene uncertain. The sequenced sample consisted of CD8+ T cells from PBMCs. The receptor was isolated from a human donor with Susac syndrome. The CDR3 is CASSVEGFGNSPLHF. The CDR3, as DNA: TGTGCCAGCAGCGTAGAAGGATTTGGGAATTCACCCCTCCACTTT.